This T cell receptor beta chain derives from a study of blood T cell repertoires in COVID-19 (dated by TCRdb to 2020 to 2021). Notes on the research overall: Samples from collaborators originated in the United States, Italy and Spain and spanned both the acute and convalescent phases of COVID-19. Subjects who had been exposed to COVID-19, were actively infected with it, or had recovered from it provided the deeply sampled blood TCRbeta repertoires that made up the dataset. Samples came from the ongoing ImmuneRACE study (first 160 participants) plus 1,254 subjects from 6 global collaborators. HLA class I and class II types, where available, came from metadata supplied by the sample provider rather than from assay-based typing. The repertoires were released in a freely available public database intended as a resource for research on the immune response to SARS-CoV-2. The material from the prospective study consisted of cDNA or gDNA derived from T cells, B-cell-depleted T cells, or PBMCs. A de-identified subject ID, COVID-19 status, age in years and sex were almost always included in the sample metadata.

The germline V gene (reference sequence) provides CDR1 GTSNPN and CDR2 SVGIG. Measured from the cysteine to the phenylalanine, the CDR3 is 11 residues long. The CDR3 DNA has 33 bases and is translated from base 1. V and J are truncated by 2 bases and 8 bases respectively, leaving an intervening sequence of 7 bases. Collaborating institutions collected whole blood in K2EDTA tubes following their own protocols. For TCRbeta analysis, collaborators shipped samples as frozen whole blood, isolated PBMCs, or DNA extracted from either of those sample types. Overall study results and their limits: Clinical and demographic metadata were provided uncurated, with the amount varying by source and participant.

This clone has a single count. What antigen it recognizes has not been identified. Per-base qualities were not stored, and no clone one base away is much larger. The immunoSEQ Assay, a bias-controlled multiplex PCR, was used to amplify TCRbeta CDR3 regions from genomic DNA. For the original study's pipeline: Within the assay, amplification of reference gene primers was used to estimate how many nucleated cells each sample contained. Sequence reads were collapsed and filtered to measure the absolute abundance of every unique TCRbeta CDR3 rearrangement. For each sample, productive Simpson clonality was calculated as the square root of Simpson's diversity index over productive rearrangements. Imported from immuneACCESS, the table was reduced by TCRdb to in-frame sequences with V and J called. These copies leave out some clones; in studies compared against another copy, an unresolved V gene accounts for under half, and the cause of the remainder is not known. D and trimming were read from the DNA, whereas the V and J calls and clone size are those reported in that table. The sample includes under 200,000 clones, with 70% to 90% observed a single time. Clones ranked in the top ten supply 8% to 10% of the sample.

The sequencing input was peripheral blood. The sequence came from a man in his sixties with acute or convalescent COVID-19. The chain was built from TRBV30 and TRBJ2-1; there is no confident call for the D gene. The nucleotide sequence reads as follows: TGTGCCTGGAGTCTTAGATATGAGCAGTTCTTC. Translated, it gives CAWSLRYEQFF.